This T cell receptor (beta chain) was documented in a study of control samples from healthy donors and cancer patients. Method: immunoSEQ multiplex PCR; TCRdb's copy keeps in-frame clones and lacks some. The profile shows about 85,000 clones, approximately 90% of them singletons. This clone was detected only a few times. This receptor was identified in a woman under 30 in good health. The sample taken for sequencing was blood.

The CDR3 spells CASSSGRAGANVLTF. CDR3 sequence (DNA): TGTGCCAGCTCCTCCGGGAGGGCTGGGGCCAACGTCCTGACTTTC. V and J are TRBV19 and TRBJ2-6; 8 bases agree with TRBD2. CDR1 and CDR2 from the germline V gene are LNHDA and SQIVND (reference sequence). CDR3 length equals 15 residues. V was pared by 9 bases and J by 2 bases, with 6 bases of the junction left unmatched.